These 30 T cell receptor beta chains came from one sample sequenced in a study of human T cells and chemical hapten exposure. Each CDR3 protein is one row after TCRdb ran MiXCR on the RACE reads. The sample shows 300,000 to 350,000 distinct CDR3 sequences, under 8% of them seen only once. As for time point: patch test 1, 2 weeks after DPC sensitization. The sample's treatment: therapeutic diphenylcyclopropenone sensitization with weekly scalp DPC. The sample consisted of whole blood, taken in connection with sensitization to the hapten diphenylcyclopropenone (DPC). The receptor source for this set is a woman younger than 35 with alopecia areata. Some clones in this sample may be carry-over from other donors' samples.

The V call is TRBV12-3 or TRBV12-4, the J call TRBJ2-3; the D gene is possibly TRBD2 (7 bases). The CDR3 runs 14 residues. V was shortened by 8 bases and J by 2 bases, with 14 bases between the two germline ends. CDR3 nucleotides: TGTGCCAGCGGGGGCGGGGGTACCACAGATACGCAGTATTTT. This translates into CASGGGGTTDTQYF.

This clonotype was recorded a few times. The J gene is TRBJ2-7, the V gene TRBV4-3; maybe TRBD2 (6 bases). The CDR3 has 13 residues. Germline V gives CDR1 LGHNA, CDR2 YSLEER. The V and J ends lost 1 base and 5 bases respectively, with 9 bases between them. CDR3 residues: CASSQATGDEQYF. For the CDR3, the DNA is TGCGCCAGCAGCCAAGCTACGGGGGACGAGCAGTACTTC.

This clonotype was counted ten times or more. This sequence joins TRBV3-1 and TRBJ1-6, with a tentative D call TRBD1 (6 bases). The germline gives CDR1 LGHDT, CDR2 YNNKEL (reference sequence). Trimming shortened V by 1 base and J by 5 bases, and 15 bases separated the two germline ends. The CDR3 length is 17 residues. The CDR3 DNA sequence: TGTGCCAGCAGCCAAGGAACGGGGGCGCGGAATAATTCACCCCTCCACTTT. It is translated as CASSQGTGARNNSPLHF.

This clonotype was detected many times. The chain uses TRBV7-9 and TRBJ1-4, with unresolved D. V was clipped by 3 bases and J by 0 bases, with 5 bases between them. Germline loops: CDR1 SEHNR, CDR2 FQNEAQ (reference sequence). This CDR3 has 14 residues. The CDR3 region is CASSFTATNEKLFF. In nucleotides, the CDR3 is TGTGCCAGCAGCTTTACGGCAACTAATGAAAAACTGTTTTTT. Variable domain in full (rest from reference TRBV7-9 and TRBJ1-4): DTGVSQNPRHKITKRGQNVTFRCDPISEHNRLYWYRQTLGQGPEFLTYFQNEAQLEKSRLLSDRFSAERPKGSFSTLEIQRTEQGDSAMYLCASSFTATNEKLFFGSGTQLSVL.

V usage is TRBV20-1 and J usage is TRBJ2-3; 8 bases map to TRBD1. The CDR3 is made up of 14 amino acids. CDR1 and CDR2 from the germline V gene are DFQATT and SNEGSKA (reference sequence). V gave up 4 bases and J gave up 6 bases; unmatched junction bases: 9. The CDR3 protein is CSANPGGAADTQYF. CDR3 sequence (DNA): TGCAGTGCTAATCCAGGGGGCGCGGCGGATACGCAGTATTTT.

The genes are TRBV5-1 and TRBJ1-5, with 8 bases matching TRBD1. Germline lookup yields CDR1 SGHRS and CDR2 YFSETQ. This CDR3 is 15 amino acids long. V shed 1 base, J shed 1 base, and the junction held 1 base outside the gene matches. The CDR3 bases are TGCGCCAGCAGCTTGCAGGGGGCAAGCAATCAGCCCCAGCATTTT. This encodes CASSLQGASNQPQHF.

V usage is TRBV6-5 and J usage is TRBJ1-5; 8 bases match TRBD1. The germline CDR1 and CDR2 sequences are MNHEY and SVGAGI. The CDR3 is made up of 13 amino acids. V lost 6 bases to trimming and J lost 6 bases; unmatched junction nucleotides: 4. The CDR3 nucleotides read TGTGCCAGCAGCCGAACAGGGGGTCAGCCCCAGCATTTT. Protein product: CASSRTGGQPQHF.

The CDR3 region has the DNA TGCGCCAGCAGCCAGGGCACAGGGGGTACGGGAAACATTCAGTACTTC. The encoded protein is CASSQGTGGTGNIQYF. V is TRBV4-3 and J is TRBJ2-4; TRBD1 matches 8 bases. Per germline, CDR1 LGHNA and CDR2 YSLEER. The V and J ends lost 3 bases and 6 bases, in that order; junction bases with no gene match: 10. This CDR3 is built from 16 residues.

The sample holds a few counts of this clonotype. The chain is built from TRBV7-2 and TRBJ1-6, with D unclear. Trimming pared 6 bases from V and 13 bases from J, leaving 10 bases between. The CDR3 extends over 11 amino acids. CDR1 is SGHTA and CDR2 is FQGNSA in the germline V gene. The DNA of the CDR3 is TGTGCCAGCAGATTGGACGTCCCCCTCCACTTT. Translation gives CASRLDVPLHF.

This clonotype was seen ten or more times. The chain has TRBV5-1 and TRBJ1-2; TRBD1 is a possible D gene (5 bases). The V and J ends lost 0 bases and 3 bases respectively, with 15 bases between them. CDR1 SGHRS and CDR2 YFSETQ come from the germline V gene. This CDR3 has 16 amino acids. The CDR3 DNA reads TGCGCCAGCAGCTTGGAAGGGACGGAGGTGGACTATGGCTACACCTTC. This gives the protein CASSLEGTEVDYGYTF.

This clonotype was detected many times. The chain combines TRBV24-1 with TRBJ2-2; TRBD1 aligns across 7 bases. Germline V lookup: CDR1 KGHDR, CDR2 SFDVKD. Losses at the gene ends were 4 bases for V and 6 bases for J; bases not matched to a gene: 7. The CDR3 runs 15 residues. The CDR3 DNA reads TGTGCCACCAGTGACCCCCTTACAGGGGCCGGGGAGCTGTTTTTT. It is translated as CATSDPLTGAGELFF.

The table lists this clonotype with many counts. CDR3 DNA: TGTGCCATCGCGAGGGCAGTATCGGGCGAAAAACTGTTTTTT. This translates into CAIARAVSGEKLFF. This rearrangement joins TRBV28 to TRBJ1-4; D gene unclear. This CDR3 contains 14 residues. Trimming stripped 10 bases from V and 8 bases from J, with 20 bases between. Germline V gene data show CDR1 as MDHEN and CDR2 as SYDVKM.

This chain joins TRBV27 and TRBJ1-6; D possibly corresponds to TRBD1 (6 bases). Trimming took 3 bases from V and 4 from J, leaving 13 bases between them. Germline CDR1 MNHEY, CDR2 SMNVEV (reference sequence). CDR3 length equals 16 residues. The CDR3 nucleotides read TGTGCCAGCAGTTTGGGGGGCGGCATTTATAATTCACCCCTCCACTTT. Its protein product is CASSLGGGIYNSPLHF.

The gene calls are TRBV5-1 and TRBJ1-3; possible D gene TRBD1, 6 bases. Between the trimmed V and J ends, which lost 0 bases and 0 bases, there was a span of 10 bases. CDR1 and CDR2 from the germline V gene are SGHRS and YFSETQ. This CDR3 has 16 amino acids. CDR3 coding DNA: TGCGCCAGCAGCTTGGGGACAGTCCCCTCTGGAAACACCATATATTTT. Its protein is CASSLGTVPSGNTIYF.

This clonotype showed up just a few times. V and J are TRBV6-5 and TRBJ1-1, with D tentatively TRBD1 (6 bases). Deletions cut 6 bases from V and 1 base from J, with 21 bases between. CDR3 length: 17 amino acids. Germline values: CDR1 MNHEY, CDR2 SVGAGI. The CDR3 sequence: CASSPSIGGRGNTEAFF. CDR3 nucleotides: TGTGCCAGCAGCCCCTCCATAGGGGGGCGAGGGAACACTGAAGCTTTCTTT.

This clonotype was seen a handful of times. V gene TRBV9 combines with J gene TRBJ1-4; tentatively, D is TRBD1 (6 bases). Germline CDR1 is SGDLS and CDR2 is YYNGEE. CDR3 length: 12 amino acids. Trimming left V 3 bases short and J 6 bases short, with 6 bases between. The CDR3 nucleotides are TGTGCCAGCAGCGCAGGGGATGAAAAACTGTTTTTT. Its translation is CASSAGDEKLFF.

This clonotype was counted a few times. This chain connects TRBV9 to TRBJ2-3; 8 nucleotides line up with TRBD2. The CDR3 is 16 residues long. The V gene's germline CDR1 is SGDLS and CDR2 YYNGEE. Trimming took 3 bases from V and 1 from J; bases not matched to a gene: 7. The CDR3 is CASSARWRGGTDTQYF. The CDR3 nucleotides read TGTGCCAGCAGCGCCCGGTGGCGGGGGGGCACAGATACGCAGTATTTT.

J is TRBJ1-4 and V is TRBV7-2; D is unclear. Trimming removed 3 bases from V and 0 bases from J, with 2 bases in between. CDR3 length: 13 amino acids. Looked up from germline, CDR1 is SGHTA and CDR2 is FQGNSA. For the CDR3, the DNA is TGTGCCAGCAGCTTTGCAACTAATGAAAAACTGTTTTTT. Encoded protein: CASSFATNEKLFF.

The chain uses TRBV4-3 and TRBJ2-2, with unresolved D. The CDR3 covers 15 residues. V shed 0 bases and J shed 0 bases, with 5 bases lying between them. CDR1 is LGHNA and CDR2 is YSLEER in the germline V gene. In nucleotides, the CDR3 is TGCGCCAGCAGCCAAGATAACACGAACACCGGGGAGCTGTTTTTT. Translation: CASSQDNTNTGELFF.

Only a few counts were recorded for this clonotype. The rearrangement uses TRBV6-6 and TRBJ1-1, with D perhaps TRBD1 (6 bases). Germline V CDR1 and CDR2: MNHNY, SVGAGI (reference sequence). CDR3 length: 16 residues. V dropped 6 bases and J dropped 7 bases, with 24 bases sitting between them. The CDR3 protein is CASSPWEGHGGDEAFF. The CDR3 nucleotides are TGTGCCAGCAGCCCCTGGGAGGGCCACGGGGGCGATGAAGCTTTCTTT.

This clonotype has more than one count but fewer than ten. The chain employs TRBV4-1 and TRBJ2-7; possibly TRBD1 for D (5 bases). The CDR3 is 16 amino acids. Per germline, CDR1 MGHRA and CDR2 YSYEKL. V lost 3 bases and J lost 1, with 16 bases in between. The CDR3 DNA is TGCGCCAGCAGCCAGGGGCCCGAGACAGTATCCTACGAGCAGTACTTC. Its translation is CASSQGPETVSYEQYF.

In its sample, this clonotype was seen a few times. This chain links TRBV7-2 with TRBJ1-5; the D is unclear. The CDR3 runs to 13 residues. The germline gives CDR1 SGHTA, CDR2 FQGNSA. Trimming took 5 bases from V and 6 from J, leaving 11 bases between them. CDR3 loop: CASSDRRGQPQHF. CDR3 coding DNA: TGTGCCAGCAGCGACCGTCGCGGTCAGCCCCAGCATTTT. Filled out from reference TRBV7-2 and TRBJ1-5, the complete variable domain reads GAGVSQSPSNKVTEKGKDVELRCDPISGHTALYWYRQSLGQGLEFLIYFQGNSAPDKSGLPSDRFSAERTGGSVSTLTIQRTQQEDSAVYLCASSDRRGQPQHFGDGTRLSIL.

This clonotype was observed a handful of times. CDR3: CASSQGQSDEKLFF. The CDR3 DNA sequence: TGCGCCAGCAGCCAGGGACAGAGTGATGAAAAACTGTTTTTT. The chain uses TRBV4-3 and TRBJ1-4; 7 bases are shared with TRBD1. With 3 bases clipped from V and 6 bases from J, the junction kept 4 bases outside the gene matches. Per the germline V gene, CDR1 is LGHNA and CDR2 is YSLEER. The CDR3 loop spans 14 amino acids.

This clonotype has just a few counts. The chain couples TRBV24-1 to TRBJ1-3; D ambiguous. The CDR3 contains 16 residues. The germline gives CDR1 KGHDR, CDR2 SFDVKD. Trimming shortened V by 0 bases and J by 2 bases, and 10 bases separated the two germline ends. The CDR3 DNA follows: TGTGCCACCAGTGATTTGCCACTCAAAACTGGAAACACCATATATTTT. This translates into CATSDLPLKTGNTIYF.

A few counts support this clonotype. This rearrangement joins TRBV4-1 to TRBJ2-4, with 8 bases fitting TRBD1. Trimming at V came to 4 bases and at J to 0 bases, leaving 5 bases not matched to a gene. There are 16 residues in the CDR3. Germline V CDR1 and CDR2: MGHRA, YSYEKL. For the CDR3, the DNA is TGCGCCAGCAGCCCCGGACAGGGTATAGCCAAAAACATTCAGTACTTC. Translated: CASSPGQGIAKNIQYF.

The table lists this clonotype with many counts. In nucleotides, the CDR3 is TGTGCCAGCAGTGAACATCTGAACTATGGCTACACCTTC. Its translation is CASSEHLNYGYTF. This chain uses TRBV6-5 with TRBJ1-2, with D uncertain. With 5 bases removed from V and 2 bases from J, the gap between germline ends came to 9 bases. Germline CDR1 is MNHEY and CDR2 is SVGAGI. CDR3 length: 13 amino acids.

This clonotype was picked up a small number of times. The chain is built from TRBV7-9 and TRBJ2-7; 7 positions agree with TRBD1. V trimming: 4 bases; J trimming: 6 bases; junction bases outside the gene matches: 9. CDR1 is SEHNR, CDR2 FQNEAQ, per germline (reference sequence). The CDR3 totals 14 residues. The CDR3 DNA sequence: TGTGCCAGCAGCTCCCGACAGGGCTTGTCCGAGCAGTACTTC. This sequence encodes CASSSRQGLSEQYF.

This clonotype has a count of ten or more. This sequence joins TRBV20-1 and TRBJ2-5; 7 bases map to TRBD2. The V segment lost 0 bases and the J segment 5 bases; nucleotides outside the gene matches: 3. Germline CDR1 DFQATT, CDR2 SNEGSKA (reference sequence). This CDR3 spans 13 amino acids. CDR3 DNA sequence: TGCAGTGCTAGAGATTTCGGGGGGGAGACCCAGTACTTC. Residues: CSARDFGGETQYF.

CDR3 DNA sequence: TGTGCCAGCAGCTCGCAAGTCGACACTGAAGCTTTCTTT. Protein product: CASSSQVDTEAFF. The rearrangement links TRBV7-2 to TRBJ1-1; D call uncertain. CDR1 SGHTA and CDR2 FQGNSA come from the germline V gene. Trimming shortened V by 4 bases and J by 3 bases, and 9 bases separated the two germline ends. The CDR3 runs to 13 residues.

This clonotype was recorded at least ten times. J is TRBJ2-1 and V is TRBV9; D tentatively fits TRBD1 or TRBD2 (6 bases each). V lost 3 bases and J lost 8, with 15 bases in between. Germline V gene data show CDR1 as SGDLS and CDR2 as YYNGEE. The CDR3 runs to 14 residues. The CDR3 reads CASSAGAISYEQFF. CDR3 DNA sequence: TGTGCCAGCAGCGCGGGGGCGATCAGCTATGAGCAGTTCTTC.